This TCR beta chain appears in the sequencing data of a study of blood T cells in healthy people across ages. Study results and caveats: Higher diversity and more naive CD4+ cells were features of long-lived donors, compared to aged donors. Higher naive T cell percentage went strongly together with higher TCR beta diversity.

Germline CDR1 MNHEY, CDR2 SMNVEV (reference sequence). The CDR3 length is 15 residues. Trimming shortened V by 0 bases and J by 0 bases, and 8 bases separated the two germline ends. The study recruited healthy Caucasian donors from Russia who were aged about 6 to 90. A word on this clonotype: Its cognate antigen is unknown.

Alongside a J-beta primer mix, a sample-barcoded 5' primer served in a second PCR lasting roughly 7 to 12 cycles. Researchers report that each sample yielded at least 2.5 million CDR3-containing paired-end reads. Each CDR3 protein gets one entry after TCRdb re-called the 5' RACE reads with MiXCR. The profile shows under 2,000,000 distinct CDR3 sequences, less than 50% of them singletons. The origin of this receptor is a woman in her thirties or forties in good health. The chain joins TRBV27 to TRBJ1-2, with D unresolved. Sample: blood. The CDR3 is CASSLSARTNYGYTF. The CDR3 DNA is TGTGCCAGCAGTTTATCGGCCAGGACTAACTATGGCTACACCTTC.